The sequence of this TCR beta chain was determined in a study of shared clonotypes between healthy human individuals (dated by TCRdb to about 2020). Looking at the study overall: A couple of women and a few men aged 18 to 49 years were included in the cohort. For each donor, three plates each were used for CD4 naive and CD4 memory, two plates were used for CD8 naive, and one plate was used for CD8 memory. Blood TCR repertoires of 5 or 6 healthy adults were deeply sequenced to estimate repertoire size and the extent of clonotype sharing between individuals. Libraries were prepared and TCR repertoires were sequenced by different laboratories using diverse techniques, in order to increase sequencing depth and limit assay-specific biases. Leukapheresis yielded between about 0.94 and 9.5 billion PBMCs per donor. Broad study findings and their caveats: Because the study included a small number of donors, the genetic and exposure-history diversity represented was limited. Incomplete sequencing was indicated by rarefaction of sorted-subset datasets, despite the large sequencing depth. Across a few donors, around 5% of naive CD4, approximately 3.5% of naive CD8, under 2.5% of memory CD4, and over 0.35% of memory CD8 clonotypes were shared. Higher generation probabilities were observed for clonotypes shared by all four sorted-subset donors than for non-shared clonotypes. Larger estimated clonotype richness was generally found for naive subsets than for memory subsets. Pairwise subsampling indicated that sequencing depth was expected to affect the degree of clonotype sharing among donors. Sampling was limited to blood, and TCR repertoires in tissue likely differ from TCR repertoires in blood.

Using the deep immunoSEQ assay, multiplex PCR amplified TCR CDR3 regions from genomic DNA. Genomic DNA extracted from each cell subset was distributed evenly over all wells of several immunoSEQ 96-well plates, and each plate served as one replicate. For sorted subsets, 200 ng of genomic DNA, equivalent to 25,000 to 35,000 T cell genomes, went into each replicate PCR. The purified libraries were quantified using a Qubit 3.0 fluorometer, sized with a Bioanalyzer 2100, and then quantified again using the KAPA Library Quantification kit. Every immunoSEQ 96-well plate was sequenced on a separate single-read 150-cycle Illumina NextSeq 550 flow cell. The authors' pipeline ran thus. Because the immunoSEQ output included only junctional sequences and no quality scores, the filtering could not be the same as the filtering used for full-length reads. To assign V/J genes and CDR3, sequences were annotated against IMGT germline references using PyIR, a Python wrapper for IgBLAST v1.9. Reads were filtered out if the reads had weak V/J assignments (E-value above 1e-6), no CDR3, stop codons, out-of-frame junctions, or ambiguous translated residues. V3J clonotypes were defined as sequences sharing the same inferred V gene, J gene, and CDR3 amino acid sequence. To compute the percentage overlap between repertoires, the number of shared unique clonotypes was divided by the size of the smaller repertoire. RTK rarefaction, the Chao1 estimator, and Recon v2.1 estimates of unobserved clonotypes were used to assess repertoire richness. Generation probabilities were computed with OLGA for all TCRbeta clonotypes obtained by the gDNA method from four donors. This is the immuneACCESS table as TCRdb keeps it, with only in-frame sequences that have V and J called. A part of the clones is gone; compared with another copy, unresolved V genes explain less than half, and the rest is unexplained. Clone size and the V and J calls come from that table; the DNA yielded D and trimming. Across this sample there are a few million clones, with 85% to 95% seen only once. The top ten clonotypes cover more than 0.35% of the sample.

The CDR3 sequence holds 15 residues, the cysteine and phenylalanine included. CDR3 DNA only is kept here, 45 bases in frame from base 1. V lost 5 bases and J lost 4 bases; the stretch between them is 16 bases long. CDR1 and CDR2 are drawn from the germline V gene: SGHTA, FQGNSA. This clone occurred once. The specificity of this receptor is unknown. It has no much larger one-base neighbor in the sample; base qualities were not kept. The donors were healthy, HIV-negative adults who had no recently reported acute infections or vaccinations. Only Caucasian adults living in Nashville, Tennessee, USA were represented among the donors. CD4+ T cells were enriched by magnetic negative selection; naive cells were then positively selected on CD45RA, and the negative fraction formed the memory subset. Blood was obtained by leukapheresis, after which PBMCs were separated by Ficoll-Histopaque density gradient centrifugation and cryopreserved in liquid nitrogen vapor phase. Analytical flow cytometry was used to check the purity and quantity of every magnetically sorted T cell population. From each sorted fraction, genomic DNA was isolated and quantified by UV absorbance on a Nanodrop 2000c.

The clonotype comes from a man between 18 and 29 years old in good health. Some clones in this sample may be carry-over from other donors' samples. The specimen was naive CD4+ T cells from PBMCs. According to the study, the label for this sample's cell subset or site signals: CD45RA+ positively selected. The chain is assembled from TRBV7-2 and TRBJ2-3, with no D gene named confidently. CDR3 reads: CASSPGPPHPDTQYF. The nucleotide sequence is given as TGTGCCAGCAGCCCCGGGCCGCCCCATCCAGATACGCAGTATTTT.